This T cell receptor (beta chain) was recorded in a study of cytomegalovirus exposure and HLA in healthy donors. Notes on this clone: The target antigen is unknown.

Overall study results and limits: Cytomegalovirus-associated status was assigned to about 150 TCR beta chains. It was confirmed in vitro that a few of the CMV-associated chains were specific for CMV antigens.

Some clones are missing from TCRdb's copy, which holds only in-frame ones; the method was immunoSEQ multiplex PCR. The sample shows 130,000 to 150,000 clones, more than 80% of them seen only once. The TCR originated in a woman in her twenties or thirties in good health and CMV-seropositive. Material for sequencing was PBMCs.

CDR3 nucleotides: TGCGCCAGCAGCCAACGGACAGGGGGCGACACCGGGGAGCTGTTTTTT. Protein product: CASSQRTGGDTGELFF. The gene calls are TRBV5-1 and TRBJ2-2; 11 positions match TRBD1. Germline V gene data show CDR1 as SGHRS and CDR2 as YFSETQ. The CDR3 spans 16 residues. V lost 4 bases, J lost 3 bases, and 5 bases stayed unmatched.